Described below is a single TCR beta chain sequence and its context. Its antigen remains unidentified. TCRdb's table, derived via immunoSEQ multiplex PCR, lists solely in-frame clones and lacks some. The sample lists about 600,000 clones; roughly 95% were seen once. These data belong to a study of shared clonotypes between healthy human individuals. Study-level information: Researchers assigned three CD4 naive, three CD4 memory, two CD8 naive and one CD8 memory plate to each donor. Study-wide results and limits: Generally, naive subsets came out with larger estimated richness than memory subsets.

Positive CCR7 selection of CD45RO-negative cells yielded the naive CD8 cells, and terminally differentiated effector memory CD45RA+ cells were excluded. Those who donated were healthy HIV-negative adults, with no recent acute infections or vaccinations reported. Among the donors, all were Caucasian adults who lived in Nashville, Tennessee. Germline V gene data show CDR1 as MDHEN and CDR2 as SYDVKM. The CDR3 runs 16 residues. V gave up 6 bases and J gave up 5 bases, with 22 bases separating them. The rearrangement links TRBV28 to TRBJ1-1, with D perhaps matching TRBD1 (6 bases). This receptor was identified in a woman in her thirties in good health. The sequenced sample consisted of naive CD8+ T cells sorted from blood. CDR3 loop: CASSQPVRGAQTEAFF. CDR3 DNA sequence: TGTGCCAGCAGCCAGCCCGTCCGGGGGGCGCAGACTGAAGCTTTCTTT.